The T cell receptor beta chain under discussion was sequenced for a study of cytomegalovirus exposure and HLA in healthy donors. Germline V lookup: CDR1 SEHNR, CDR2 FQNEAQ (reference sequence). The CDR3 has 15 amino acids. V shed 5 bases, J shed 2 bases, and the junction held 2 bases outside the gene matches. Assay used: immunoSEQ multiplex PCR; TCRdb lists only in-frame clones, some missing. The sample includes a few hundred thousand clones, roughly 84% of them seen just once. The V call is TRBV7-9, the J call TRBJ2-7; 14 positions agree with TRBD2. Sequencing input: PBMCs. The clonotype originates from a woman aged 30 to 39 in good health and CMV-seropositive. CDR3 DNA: TGTGCCAGCAGCGGACTAGCGGGAGGTACCTACGAGCAGTACTTC. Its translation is CASSGLAGGTYEQYF.